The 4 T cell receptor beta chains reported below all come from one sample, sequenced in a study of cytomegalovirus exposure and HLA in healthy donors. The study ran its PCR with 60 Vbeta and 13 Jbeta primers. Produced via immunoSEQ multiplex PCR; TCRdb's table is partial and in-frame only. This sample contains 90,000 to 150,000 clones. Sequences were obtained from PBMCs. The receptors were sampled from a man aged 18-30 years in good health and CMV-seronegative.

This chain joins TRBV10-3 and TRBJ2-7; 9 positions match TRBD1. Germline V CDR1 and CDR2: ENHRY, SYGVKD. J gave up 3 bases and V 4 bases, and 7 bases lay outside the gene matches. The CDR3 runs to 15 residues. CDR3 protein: CAISGPDRGLYEQYF. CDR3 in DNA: TGTGCCATCAGTGGGCCGGACAGGGGTCTCTACGAGCAGTACTTC.

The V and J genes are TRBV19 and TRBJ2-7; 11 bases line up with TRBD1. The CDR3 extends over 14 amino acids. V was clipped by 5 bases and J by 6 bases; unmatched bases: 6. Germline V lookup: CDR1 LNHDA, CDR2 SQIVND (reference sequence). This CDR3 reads CASSGGTGGSEQYF. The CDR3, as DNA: TGTGCCAGTAGTGGAGGGACAGGGGGTTCCGAGCAGTACTTC.

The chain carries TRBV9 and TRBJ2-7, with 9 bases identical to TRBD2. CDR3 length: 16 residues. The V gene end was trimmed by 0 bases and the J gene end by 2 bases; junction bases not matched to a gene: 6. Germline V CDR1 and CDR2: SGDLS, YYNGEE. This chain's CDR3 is CASSVGGVAGAYEQYF. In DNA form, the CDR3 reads TGTGCCAGCAGCGTAGGAGGGGTAGCGGGGGCCTACGAGCAGTACTTC.

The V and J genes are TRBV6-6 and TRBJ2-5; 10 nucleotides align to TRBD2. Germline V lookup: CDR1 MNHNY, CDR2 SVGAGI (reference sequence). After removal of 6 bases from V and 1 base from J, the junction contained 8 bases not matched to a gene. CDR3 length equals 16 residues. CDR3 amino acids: CASRPPGLARQETQYF. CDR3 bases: TGTGCCAGCAGACCTCCGGGACTAGCGCGCCAAGAGACCCAGTACTTC.